The clone carrying this T cell receptor (beta chain) was counted at least ten times. These data are taken from a study of regulatory T cells in long-lasting Graves disease. On the study more broadly: Graves' patients diagnosed newly had used antithyroid drugs under 3 months.

Sample time point: newly diagnosed GD, antithyroid drugs for less than 3 months. RNA from PBMCs was the source of the TCR library. Through Arm-PCR of CDR3 regions and iRepertoire HTBI primers, TCR beta libraries were built. TCRdb re-derived calls from the multiplex PCR reads in MiXCR, one entry per CDR3 protein. The data contain around 400,000 distinct CDR3 sequences, about 15% of them singletons. The CDR3 has 16 amino acids. Germline lookup yields CDR1 LNHDA and CDR2 SQIVND (reference sequence). Deletions cut 3 bases from V and 2 bases from J, with 15 bases between. These data were also filed under a second study, of T cells in Graves' hyperthyroidism and ophthalmopathy. That work adds: Hyperthyroidism, newly diagnosed and lasting under 2 months, affected patients aged 18 to 65.

The chain employs TRBV19 and TRBJ2-3; TRBD1 is a possible D gene (5 bases). The sample in question was peripheral blood mononuclear cells (PBMCs), obtained at new diagnosis, from a patient treated with antithyroid drugs. The receptor was derived from a woman in her forties with Graves disease. In nucleotides, the CDR3 is TGTGCCAGTAGTATGTTACCAGGGATGGACACAGATACGCAGTATTTT. Translating gives CASSMLPGMDTDTQYF.